This T cell receptor beta chain is drawn from a study of OX40 agonist ivuxolimab in advanced cancers. Overall study: An anti-OX40 (CD134) antibody with agonistic activity, ivuxolimab, was administered to patients.

Germline V gives CDR1 MDHEN, CDR2 SYDVKM. Between the trimmed V and J ends, which lost 5 bases and 8 bases, there was a span of 15 bases. The length of the CDR3 is 13 residues. At baseline, cycle 4 day 1, and cycle 7 day 1, blood was sampled. The protocol was immunoSEQ multiplex PCR, while the TCRdb copy is restricted to in-frame clones and leaves out a portion. The data show tens of thousands of clones, around 87% seen once. The sample here was CD4+ or CD8+ T cells sorted from blood, taken in a trial of the OX40 agonist ivuxolimab. The clonotype originates from an adult with an advanced solid tumor such as melanoma, head and neck, liver or kidney cancer. The chain uses TRBV28 and TRBJ1-2, with a possible D match to TRBD1 (5 bases). The CDR3 DNA reads as TGTGCCAGCAGTCCTACGGGGGTTTGGGGCTACACCTTC. It yields the protein CASSPTGVWGYTF.